This TCR beta chain was sequenced in a study of blood T cells in healthy people across ages. This clonotype was counted many times. Through a sample-barcoded 5' primer and a J-beta primer mix, a second PCR was run for about 7 to 12 cycles. TCRdb reprocessed the 5' RACE reads with MiXCR, giving one entry per CDR3 protein. The repertoire holds some 900,000 distinct CDR3 sequences, with about 48% as singletons. The sample consisted of blood. This sequence was found in a man in his thirties or forties in good health.

The CDR3 nucleotides read TGTGCCAGCGTCTCCGCGAGACTAGCGGTCGCTGAGCAGTTCTTC. This sequence encodes CASVSARLAVAEQFF. V gene TRBV27 combines with J gene TRBJ2-1; 9 bases are shared with TRBD2. The CDR3 sequence is 15 residues long. The germline V gene has CDR1 MNHEY and CDR2 SMNVEV (reference sequence). J lost 9 bases, V lost 8 bases, and 14 bases had no gene match.